This TCR beta chain was documented in a study of blood T cell repertoires in COVID-19. Study-level information: The origin of the acute and convalescent COVID-19 samples was the United States, Italy and Spain. Sources were T cells, B-cell-depleted T cells, or PBMCs; the material itself was cDNA or gDNA.

The CDR3 spans 15 residues. Germline lookup yields CDR1 SNHLY and CDR2 FYNNEI. The junction had 10 bases not matched to a gene; V was cut back by 5 bases and J by 5 bases. Source study methods: Amplification from reference gene primers served as the basis for estimated nucleated cell counts. Sequenced by immunoSEQ multiplex PCR; TCRdb stores in-frame clones only, minus some. Clonal size and the V and J genes are those of that table, whereas D and trimming came from the DNA. Of 350,000 to 500,000 clones in the sample, 70% to 90% were seen once. Sequenced: peripheral blood. The receptor was isolated from a young man with COVID-19, enrolled during active disease. The rearrangement uses TRBV2 and TRBJ2-7, with TRBD1 matching over 9 bases. CDR3: CASSPPGTGLHEQYF. Written as DNA, the CDR3 is TGTGCCAGCAGTCCCCCGGGGACAGGGCTCCACGAGCAGTACTTC.